This is a list of T cell receptor beta chains from one sample in a study of T-cell memory formation after mild COVID-19. TCRdb reanalysed the 5' RACE reads using MiXCR and keeps one entry per CDR3 protein. This sample yields approximately 210,000 distinct CDR3 sequences, of which roughly a tenth are seen a single time; 2.5% to 3.5% belongs to the top ten. Sequenced material: PBMCs or a T cell subset sorted from them (not recorded which). These receptors were taken from a man aged 18 to 30 who had mild COVID-19 (a few samples of this study predate the infection). Cell type and time point are not known. Both conserved end residues are part of each CDR3. The order of the fields is J gene, D gene, V gene, clone size, CDR3 protein, CDR3 DNA. D genes are given only for firm matches. Only some rows state a clone size, as once, few, many or a class for expanded clones.

TRBJ2-5,TRBD2,TRBV5-1,few,CASSLAGRAQETQYF,TGCGCCAGCAGCTTGGCAGGGAGGGCCCAAGAGACCCAGTACTTC
TRBJ1-1,-,TRBV7-9,few,CASSFRTALNTEAFF,TGTGCCAGCAGCTTTCGGACAGCTTTGAACACTGAAGCTTTCTTT
TRBJ2-2,TRBD2,TRBV12-3/TRBV12-4,-,CASRPRSGAGELFF,TGTGCCAGCAGGCCCCGTAGCGGGGCCGGGGAGCTGTTTTTT
TRBJ1-5,TRBD1,TRBV6-2/TRBV6-3,-,CASSKIGTGTEYGANQPQHF,TGTGCCAGCAGTAAAATTGGGACAGGGACGGAATATGGAGCGAATCAGCCCCAGCATTTT
TRBJ2-1,TRBD1,TRBV5-1,many,CASSPDREHEQFF,TGCGCCAGCAGCCCGGACAGGGAGCATGAGCAGTTCTTC
TRBJ2-7,-,TRBV2,-,CASRTTEGPYEQYF,TGTGCCAGCAGGACAACAGAAGGGCCCTACGAGCAGTACTTC
TRBJ1-3,-,TRBV5-4,-,CASSESPSGNTIYF,TGTGCCAGCAGTGAGAGTCCCTCTGGAAACACCATATATTTT
TRBJ1-1,-,TRBV30,-,CAGGRTSFMNTEAFF,TGTGCCGGGGGCAGGACCTCGTTCATGAACACTGAAGCTTTCTTT
TRBJ2-3,TRBD2,TRBV7-9,-,CASRVEHGGARTDTQYF,TGTGCCAGCAGAGTCGAGCACGGGGGGGCCCGCACAGATACGCAGTATTTT
TRBJ2-1,-,TRBV7-3,-,CASSDGTYNEQFF,TGTGCCAGCAGCGACGGGACTTACAATGAGCAGTTCTTC
TRBJ1-6,-,TRBV6-1,few,CASSEGNSPLHF,TGTGCCAGCAGTGAGGGGAATTCACCCCTCCACTTT
TRBJ1-5,-,TRBV19,few,CASSIWQGRNQPQHF,TGTGCCAGTAGTATCTGGCAGGGGAGGAATCAGCCCCAGCATTTT
TRBJ2-3,-,TRBV7-2,-,CASSLRPSAGTDTQYF,TGTGCCAGCAGCTTACGACCTTCAGCGGGTACAGATACGCAGTATTTT
TRBJ1-2,TRBD1,TRBV5-6,few,CASSPRTTGVYGYTF,TGTGCCAGCAGCCCCAGGACGACAGGGGTCTATGGCTACACCTTC
TRBJ1-1,-,TRBV7-9,few,CASSLQTVTEAFF,TGTGCCAGCAGCTTACAGACGGTGACTGAAGCTTTCTTT
TRBJ1-1,-,TRBV4-3,few,CASSQDWGGGSTEAFF,TGCGCCAGCAGCCAAGATTGGGGAGGGGGGAGCACTGAAGCTTTCTTT
TRBJ2-3,TRBD1,TRBV7-2,-,CASSLRHPGQGAGADTQYF,TGTGCCAGCAGCTTACGGCACCCGGGACAGGGGGCTGGGGCAGATACGCAGTATTTT
TRBJ2-3,-,TRBV20-1,-,CSALRTPHATDTQYF,TGCAGTGCCCTACGGACGCCACACGCAACAGATACGCAGTATTTT
TRBJ2-3,-,TRBV7-9,-,CASSLSVQGSADTQYF,TGTGCCAGCAGCTTATCCGTTCAGGGTTCGGCAGATACGCAGTATTTT
TRBJ2-3,TRBD2,TRBV6-5,few,CASSYWLAGPTDTQYF,TGTGCCAGCAGTTATTGGCTAGCGGGGCCCACAGATACGCAGTATTTT
TRBJ2-5,TRBD1,TRBV14,few,CASSPKRTTGRVQETQYF,TGTGCCAGCAGTCCGAAGCGTACGACAGGGAGAGTCCAAGAGACCCAGTACTTC
TRBJ2-1,-,TRBV15,-,CATSRAKDGYNEQFF,TGTGCCACCAGCAGAGCAAAGGACGGCTACAATGAGCAGTTCTTC